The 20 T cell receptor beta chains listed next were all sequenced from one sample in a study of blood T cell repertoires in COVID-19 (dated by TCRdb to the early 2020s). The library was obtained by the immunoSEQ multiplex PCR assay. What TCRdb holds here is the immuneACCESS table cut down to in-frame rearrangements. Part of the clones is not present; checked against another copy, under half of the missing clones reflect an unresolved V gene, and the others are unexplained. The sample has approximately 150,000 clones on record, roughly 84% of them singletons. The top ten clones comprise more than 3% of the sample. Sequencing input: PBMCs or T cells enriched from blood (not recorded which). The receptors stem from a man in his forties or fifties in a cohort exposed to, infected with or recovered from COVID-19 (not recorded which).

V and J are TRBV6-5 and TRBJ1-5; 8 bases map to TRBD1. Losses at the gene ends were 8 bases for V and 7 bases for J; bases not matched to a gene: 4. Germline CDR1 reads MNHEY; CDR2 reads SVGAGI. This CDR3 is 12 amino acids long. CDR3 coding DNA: TGTGCCAGCGGACAGGGTGAACAGCCCCAGCATTTT. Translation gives CASGQGEQPQHF.

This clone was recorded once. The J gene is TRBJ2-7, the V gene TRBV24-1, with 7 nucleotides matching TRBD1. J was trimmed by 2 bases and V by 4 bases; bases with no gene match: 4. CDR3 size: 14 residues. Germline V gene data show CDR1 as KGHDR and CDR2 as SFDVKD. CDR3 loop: CATSDPGQTYEQYF. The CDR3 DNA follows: TGTGCCACCAGTGACCCGGGACAGACCTACGAGCAGTACTTC.

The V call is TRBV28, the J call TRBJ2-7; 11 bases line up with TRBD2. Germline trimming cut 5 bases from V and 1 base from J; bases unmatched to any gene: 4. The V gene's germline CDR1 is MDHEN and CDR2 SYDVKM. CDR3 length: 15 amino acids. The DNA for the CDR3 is TGTGCCAGCAGTCAGGGACTAGCGGTTTCCTACGAGCAGTACTTC. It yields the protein CASSQGLAVSYEQYF. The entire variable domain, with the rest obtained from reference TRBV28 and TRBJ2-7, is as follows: DVKVTQSSRYLVKRTGEKVFLECVQDMDHENMFWYRQDPGLGLRLIYFSYDVKMKEKGDIPEGYSVSREKKERFSLILESASTNQTSMYLCASSQGLAVSYEQYFGPGTRLTVT.

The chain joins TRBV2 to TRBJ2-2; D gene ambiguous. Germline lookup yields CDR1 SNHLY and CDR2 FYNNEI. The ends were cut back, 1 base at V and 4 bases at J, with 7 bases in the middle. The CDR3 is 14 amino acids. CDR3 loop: CASSEGTFTGELFF. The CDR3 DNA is TGTGCCAGCAGTGAAGGCACTTTCACCGGGGAGCTGTTTTTT.

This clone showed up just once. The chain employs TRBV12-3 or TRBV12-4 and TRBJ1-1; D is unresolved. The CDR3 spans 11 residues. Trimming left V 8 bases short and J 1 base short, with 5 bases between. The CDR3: CASGANTEAFF. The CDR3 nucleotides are TGTGCCAGCGGAGCGAACACTGAAGCTTTCTTT.

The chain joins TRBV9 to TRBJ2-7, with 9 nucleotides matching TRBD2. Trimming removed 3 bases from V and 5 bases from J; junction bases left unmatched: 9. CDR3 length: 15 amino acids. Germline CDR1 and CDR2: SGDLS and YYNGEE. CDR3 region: CASSGGETSGDEQYF. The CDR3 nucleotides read TGTGCCAGCAGCGGGGGGGAGACTAGCGGTGACGAGCAGTACTTC.

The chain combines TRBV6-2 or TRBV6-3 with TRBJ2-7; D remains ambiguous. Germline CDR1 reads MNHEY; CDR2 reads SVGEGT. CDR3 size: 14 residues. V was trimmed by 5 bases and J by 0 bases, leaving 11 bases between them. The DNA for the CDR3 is TGTGCCAGCAGTCAAACAGAGACCTCCTACGAGCAGTACTTC. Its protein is CASSQTETSYEQYF.

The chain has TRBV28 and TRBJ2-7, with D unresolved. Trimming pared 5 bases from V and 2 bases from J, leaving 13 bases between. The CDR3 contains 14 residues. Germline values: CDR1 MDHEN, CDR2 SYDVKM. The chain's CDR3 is CASSGRGPTYEQYF. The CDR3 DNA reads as TGTGCCAGCAGTGGGCGTGGGCCGACCTACGAGCAGTACTTC.

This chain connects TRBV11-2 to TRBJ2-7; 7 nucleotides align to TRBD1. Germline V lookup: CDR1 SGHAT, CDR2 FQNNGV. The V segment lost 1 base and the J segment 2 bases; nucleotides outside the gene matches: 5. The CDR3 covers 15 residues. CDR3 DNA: TGTGCCAGCAGCTTAGGCTATGGGACAGCCTACGAGCAGTACTTC. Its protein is CASSLGYGTAYEQYF.

The CDR3 coding sequence is TGTGCCAGTACGTCCGGGACAGGGGGATACGAGCAGTACTTC. Translation: CASTSGTGGYEQYF. The chain has TRBV19 and TRBJ2-7; TRBD1 matches 11 bases. With V trimmed by 7 bases and J by 4 bases, 6 bases remained unmatched. The V gene's germline CDR1 is LNHDA and CDR2 SQIVND (reference sequence). This CDR3 comprises 14 residues.

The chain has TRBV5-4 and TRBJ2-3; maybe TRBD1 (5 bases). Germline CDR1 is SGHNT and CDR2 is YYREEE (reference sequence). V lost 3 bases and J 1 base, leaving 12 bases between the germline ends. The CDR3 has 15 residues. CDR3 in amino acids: CASSSILGGTDTQYF. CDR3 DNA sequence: TGTGCCAGCAGCTCAATATTAGGGGGCACAGATACGCAGTATTTT. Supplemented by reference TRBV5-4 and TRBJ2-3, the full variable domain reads ETGVTQSPTHLIKTRGQQVTLRCSSQSGHNTVSWYQQALGQGPQFIFQYYREEENGRGNFPPRFSGLQFPNYSSELNVNALELDDSALYLCASSSILGGTDTQYFGPGTRLTVL.

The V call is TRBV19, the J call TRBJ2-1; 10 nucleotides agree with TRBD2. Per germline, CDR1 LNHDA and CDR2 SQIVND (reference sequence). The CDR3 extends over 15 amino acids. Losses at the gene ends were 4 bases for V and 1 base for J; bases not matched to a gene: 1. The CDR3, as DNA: TGTGCCAGTAGTACACTAGCGGGGTCCTACAATGAGCAGTTCTTC. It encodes CASSTLAGSYNEQFF.

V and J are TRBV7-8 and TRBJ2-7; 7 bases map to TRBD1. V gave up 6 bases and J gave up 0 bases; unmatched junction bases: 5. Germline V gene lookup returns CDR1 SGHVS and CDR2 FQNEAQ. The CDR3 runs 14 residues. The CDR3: CASSQTGSSYEQYF. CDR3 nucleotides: TGTGCCAGCAGTCAGACAGGGTCCTCCTACGAGCAGTACTTC.

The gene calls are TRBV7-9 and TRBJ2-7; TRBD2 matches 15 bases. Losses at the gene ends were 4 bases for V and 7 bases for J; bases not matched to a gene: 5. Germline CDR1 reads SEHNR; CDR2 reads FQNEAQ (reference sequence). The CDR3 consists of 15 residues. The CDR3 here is CASSSRTSGRGEQYF. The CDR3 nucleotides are TGTGCCAGCAGCTCAAGGACTAGCGGGAGGGGTGAGCAGTACTTC. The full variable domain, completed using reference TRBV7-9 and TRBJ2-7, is DTGVSQNPRHKITKRGQNVTFRCDPISEHNRLYWYRQTLGQGPEFLTYFQNEAQLEKSRLLSDRFSAERPKGSFSTLEIQRTEQGDSAMYLCASSSRTSGRGEQYFGPGTRLTVT.

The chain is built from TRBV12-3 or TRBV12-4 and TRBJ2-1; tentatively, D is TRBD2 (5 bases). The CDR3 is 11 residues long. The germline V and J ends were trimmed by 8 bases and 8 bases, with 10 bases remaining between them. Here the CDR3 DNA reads TGTGCCAGCCAAACTAGGGATGAGCAGTTCTTC. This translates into CASQTRDEQFF.

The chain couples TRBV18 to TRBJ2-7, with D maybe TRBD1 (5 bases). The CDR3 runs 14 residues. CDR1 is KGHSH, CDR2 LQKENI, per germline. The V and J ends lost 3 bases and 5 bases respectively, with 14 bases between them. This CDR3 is CASSPRQGVDEQYF. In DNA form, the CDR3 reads TGTGCCAGCTCACCCAGGCAAGGGGTCGACGAGCAGTACTTC.

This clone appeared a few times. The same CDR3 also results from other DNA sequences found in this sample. The CDR3 here is CASSPPGLGAYNEQFF. The CDR3, as DNA: TGTGCCAGCTCACCTCCGGGACTAGGGGCCTACAATGAGCAGTTCTTC. This chain uses TRBV18 with TRBJ2-1, with 8 bases fitting TRBD2. J was trimmed by 2 bases and V by 3 bases; bases with no gene match: 6. CDR3 length: 16 amino acids. Germline assignment: CDR1 KGHSH and CDR2 LQKENI.

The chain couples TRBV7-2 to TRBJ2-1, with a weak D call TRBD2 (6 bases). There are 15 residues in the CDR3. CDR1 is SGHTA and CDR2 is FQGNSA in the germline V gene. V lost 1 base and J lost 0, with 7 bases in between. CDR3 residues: CASSLVGSSYNEQFF. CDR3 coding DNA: TGTGCCAGCAGCTTAGTCGGGAGCTCCTACAATGAGCAGTTCTTC.

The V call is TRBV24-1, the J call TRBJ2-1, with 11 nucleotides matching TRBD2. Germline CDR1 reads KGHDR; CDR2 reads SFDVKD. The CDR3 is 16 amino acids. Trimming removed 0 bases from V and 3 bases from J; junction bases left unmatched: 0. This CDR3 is CATSDLGTSGYNEQFF. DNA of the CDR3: TGTGCCACCAGTGATTTGGGGACTAGCGGCTACAATGAGCAGTTCTTC.

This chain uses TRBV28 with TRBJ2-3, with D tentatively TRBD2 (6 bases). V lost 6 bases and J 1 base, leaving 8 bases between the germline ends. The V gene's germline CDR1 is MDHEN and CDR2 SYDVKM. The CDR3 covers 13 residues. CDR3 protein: CASSIAGTDTQYF. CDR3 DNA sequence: TGTGCCAGCAGCATAGCGGGCACAGATACGCAGTATTTT.